Reported below is one TCR beta chain. Trimming took 6 bases from V and 6 from J, leaving 17 bases between them. CDR1 is MNHEY, CDR2 SVGAGI, per germline. This CDR3 is 14 amino acids long. These data originate in a study of control samples from healthy donors and cancer patients. Assay: immunoSEQ multiplex PCR; the TCRdb copy retains only in-frame clones and omits some. This table has about 160,000 clones, approximately 94% appearing once. The chain links TRBV6-5 to TRBJ1-2, with D unresolved. The specimen sequenced was blood. The clonotype comes from a woman aged 35 to 49 in good health. Written as DNA, the CDR3 is TGTGCCAGCAGGCAAGCCACTACACGCCATGGCTACACCTTC. Translation: CASRQATTRHGYTF.